The 29 T cell receptor beta chains reported below all come from one sample, sequenced in a study of cytomegalovirus exposure and HLA in healthy donors. The PCR was carried out with 60 Vbeta primers and 13 Jbeta primers. Libraries were prepared by immunoSEQ multiplex PCR; TCRdb keeps only in-frame clonotypes and omits some of them. Of more than 95,000 clones detected, 75% to 85% appear once; the ten largest clones hold about 9.4%. The sequencing input was PBMCs. These receptors came from a woman aged 18 to 35 in good health and CMV-seropositive.

The chain carries TRBV7-6 and TRBJ2-7; D is perhaps TRBD1 (6 bases). Trimming pared 0 bases from V and 0 bases from J, leaving 12 bases between. Germline V CDR1 and CDR2: SGHVS, FNYEAQ. The CDR3 covers 16 residues. CDR3 DNA sequence: TGTGCCAGCAGCTTAGCCGGACAGTCCCCCTCCTACGAGCAGTACTTC. Its protein product is CASSLAGQSPSYEQYF.

The chain uses TRBV19 and TRBJ2-7; TRBD2 matches at 9 bases. The V gene's germline CDR1 is LNHDA and CDR2 SQIVND (reference sequence). This CDR3 is built from 15 residues. V was clipped by 7 bases and J by 4 bases; unmatched bases: 11. In nucleotides, the CDR3 is TGTGCCAGTACTCCCGCCGGGCGGGGGGGTTACGAGCAGTACTTC. It encodes CASTPAGRGGYEQYF.

The genes are TRBV6-5 and TRBJ1-1, with D maybe TRBD1 (6 bases). Germline V gene sequence: CDR1 MNHEY, CDR2 SVGAGI. V lost 4 bases and J 10 bases, leaving 16 bases between the germline ends. This CDR3 comprises 13 residues. The CDR3 loop is CASSLNRVGPAFF. In nucleotides, the CDR3 is TGTGCCAGCAGTTTAAACAGGGTTGGCCCAGCTTTCTTT.

The V call is TRBV27, the J call TRBJ2-3, with TRBD2 matching 13 bases. The germline V gene has CDR1 MNHEY and CDR2 SMNVEV (reference sequence). J lost 6 bases, V lost 10 bases, and 4 bases had no gene match. This CDR3 comprises 13 residues. CDR3 in amino acids: CATRTSGSDTQYF. The CDR3 DNA reads as TGTGCCACCCGGACTAGCGGGAGTGATACGCAGTATTTT.

Notes on this clone: The junction shows a germline mismatch at one end, possibly a read error. The CDR3 DNA follows: TGTTCCAGCAGCCCGCCGGGCGGGGAGCTGTTTTTT. Amino acid sequence: CSSSPPGGELFF. The chain combines TRBV7-9 with TRBJ2-2, with unresolved D. CDR3 size: 12 residues. Germline CDR1 is SEHNR and CDR2 is FQNEAQ (reference sequence).

This chain joins TRBV25-1 and TRBJ2-5; 8 nucleotides line up with TRBD2. V shed 7 bases, J shed 5 bases, and the junction held 9 bases outside the gene matches. This CDR3 comprises 14 residues. Per the germline V gene, CDR1 is MGHDK and CDR2 is SYGVNS. The CDR3: CASIFSGAGETQYF. CDR3 DNA: TGTGCCAGCATTTTTAGCGGGGCCGGGGAGACCCAGTACTTC.

A few counts support this clone. The V gene is TRBV2, the J gene TRBJ1-4; TRBD1 is a possible D gene (6 bases). V was pared by 8 bases and J by 12 bases, with 28 bases between. The CDR3 length is 16 residues. Germline values: CDR1 SNHLY, CDR2 FYNNEI. CDR3 region: CASWEIAGTGEGELFF. The CDR3 coding sequence is TGTGCCAGCTGGGAAATTGCCGGGACGGGCGAGGGGGAACTGTTTTTT.

The rearrangement uses TRBV7-8 and TRBJ2-5; possible D gene TRBD1, 5 bases. V lost 5 bases, J lost 5 bases, and 18 bases lay in between. Germline CDR1 reads SGHVS; CDR2 reads FQNEAQ. The CDR3 has 15 amino acids. The CDR3 DNA reads TGTGCCAGCAGCCTAAACCCCAGGGAAGGGGAGACCCAGTACTTC. Its translation: CASSLNPREGETQYF.

V usage is TRBV5-4 and J usage is TRBJ1-2; tentative D call: TRBD1 (5 bases). The CDR3 is 13 residues long. Trimming took 0 bases from V and 4 from J, leaving 7 bases between them. Germline CDR1 is SGHNT and CDR2 is YYREEE (reference sequence). The DNA of the CDR3 is TGTGCCAGCAGCTTGGGGGGCATCTATGGCTACACCTTC. It encodes CASSLGGIYGYTF.

V gene TRBV4-1 combines with J gene TRBJ1-5; weak D call: TRBD1 (5 bases). V shed 3 bases and J shed 6 bases, with 9 bases lying between them. CDR3 length: 13 residues. Germline V lookup: CDR1 MGHRA, CDR2 YSYEKL. This CDR3 is CASSQVRGQPQHF. The DNA for the CDR3 is TGCGCCAGCAGCCAGGTTAGGGGTCAGCCCCAGCATTTT.

V gene TRBV27 combines with J gene TRBJ1-5; 7 bases match TRBD1. The CDR3 has 15 residues. CDR1 and CDR2 (germline): MNHEY, SMNVEV (reference sequence). J lost 1 base, V lost 6 bases, and 6 bases had no gene match. CDR3 in DNA: TGTGCCAGCAGCCAAGGGGGACAGAGCAATCAGCCCCAGCATTTT. This gives the protein CASSQGGQSNQPQHF.

This rearrangement joins TRBV5-1 to TRBJ1-2; no clear D. CDR1 and CDR2 from the germline V gene are SGHRS and YFSETQ. The germline V and J ends were trimmed by 4 bases and 8 bases, with 21 bases remaining between them. CDR3 length equals 15 residues. This CDR3 reads CASSPALLGLTGYTF. In nucleotides, the CDR3 is TGCGCCAGCAGCCCCGCCCTCCTTGGGCTTACCGGCTACACCTTC.

The chain links TRBV5-1 to TRBJ2-5, with 8 bases identical to TRBD1. Germline loops: CDR1 SGHRS, CDR2 YFSETQ. The CDR3 spans 16 residues. Trimming at V came to 0 bases and at J to 4 bases, leaving 8 bases not matched to a gene. CDR3 nucleotides: TGCGCCAGCAGCTTGGGACAGGGGACGGGGTCAGAGACCCAGTACTTC. The encoded protein is CASSLGQGTGSETQYF.

The rearrangement uses TRBV11-2 and TRBJ2-7; D ambiguous. Germline CDR1 SGHAT, CDR2 FQNNGV. Trimming took off 0 bases at V and 3 bases at J, with 9 bases between the two ends. The CDR3 is 14 amino acids. The DNA of the CDR3 is TGTGCCAGCAGCTTAGAGGTCAGAAACTACGAGCAGTACTTC. It yields the protein CASSLEVRNYEQYF. Supplemented by reference TRBV11-2 and TRBJ2-7, the full variable domain reads EAGVAQSPRYKIIEKRQSVAFWCNPISGHATLYWYQQILGQGPKLLIQFQNNGVVDDSQLPKDRFSAERLKGVDSTLKIQPAKLEDSAVYLCASSLEVRNYEQYFGPGTRLTVT.

The V and J genes are TRBV29-1 and TRBJ2-7; TRBD2 matches 10 bases. With 3 bases clipped from V and 2 bases from J, the junction kept 4 bases outside the gene matches. CDR3 length equals 14 residues. The germline CDR1 and CDR2 sequences are SQVTM and ANQGSEA. DNA of the CDR3: TGCAGCGTTGAGGCTAGCGGGAGCACCTACGAGCAGTACTTC. It specifies CSVEASGSTYEQYF.

The chain joins TRBV20-1 to TRBJ2-7, with a tentative D call TRBD1 (6 bases). Trimming cost V 5 bases and J 4 bases, with 9 bases left between them. Germline CDR1 DFQATT, CDR2 SNEGSKA (reference sequence). The CDR3 spans 11 residues. As DNA, the CDR3 is TGCAGTGCTCTACAGGGTTACGAGCAGTACTTC. Its protein is CSALQGYEQYF.

This chain connects TRBV4-2 to TRBJ2-1; 13 bases fit TRBD2. The CDR3 totals 17 residues. Germline V CDR1 and CDR2: LGHNA, YNFKEQ. Trimming took 3 bases from V and 7 from J; bases not matched to a gene: 9. CDR3 nucleotide sequence: TGTGCCAGCAGCCAGGCCAGACTAGCGGGAGGCCCTAATGAGCAGTTCTTC. Translating gives CASSQARLAGGPNEQFF.

The rearrangement links TRBV9 to TRBJ2-3; weak D call: TRBD2 (5 bases). This CDR3 has 13 residues. The V gene's germline CDR1 is SGDLS and CDR2 YYNGEE. V was trimmed by 6 bases and J by 4 bases, leaving 12 bases between them. The CDR3 spells CASNEGVADTQYF. The CDR3 coding sequence is TGTGCCAGCAACGAGGGAGTCGCAGATACGCAGTATTTT. The full variable domain, in which reference TRBV9 and TRBJ2-3 provide the parts outside the CDR3, is DSGVTQTPKHLITATGQRVTLRCSPRSGDLSVYWYQQSLDQGLQFLIQYYNGEERAKGNILERFSAQQFPDLHSELNLSSLELGDSALYFCASNEGVADTQYFGPGTRLTVL.

J is TRBJ1-4 and V is TRBV28; D is possibly TRBD1 (6 bases). Trimming left V 3 bases short and J 7 bases short, with 15 bases between. This CDR3 spans 15 amino acids. Germline V gives CDR1 MDHEN, CDR2 SYDVKM. CDR3 sequence: CASSFSGAGAEKLFF. CDR3 bases: TGTGCCAGCAGTTTCTCCGGGGCGGGGGCTGAAAAACTGTTTTTT.

The chain uses TRBV6-4 and TRBJ2-3; D possibly corresponds to TRBD2 (6 bases). This CDR3 region has 14 residues. The V end was cut by 8 bases, the J end by 2 bases, with 14 bases between. Germline CDR1 and CDR2: MRHNA and SNTAGT. CDR3 protein: CASGGTSDTDTQYF. Here the CDR3 DNA reads TGTGCCAGCGGCGGGACCTCCGACACAGATACGCAGTATTTT.

With respect to this clone: The junction and the germline gene differ at one end; a read error may be behind it. The chain uses TRBV27 and TRBJ1-1; 9 nucleotides line up with TRBD1. CDR1 is MNHEY, CDR2 SMNVEV, per germline (reference sequence). CDR3 length: 16 amino acids. As DNA, the CDR3 is TGTGCCAGCATTTTACGTTGGACAGGGGAGTCTACTGAAGCTTTCTTT. Its protein product is CASILRWTGESTEAFF.

This clone was seen just once. The chain employs TRBV5-6 and TRBJ2-3; 8 bases align to TRBD2. The V segment lost 0 bases and the J segment 4 bases; nucleotides outside the gene matches: 4. The CDR3 has 15 residues. Per the germline V gene, CDR1 is SGHDT and CDR2 is YYEEEE. The CDR3 DNA is TGTGCCAGCAGCTTGGTGAGCGGGGGACCAGATACGCAGTATTTT. It codes for CASSLVSGGPDTQYF.

The chain is built from TRBV27 and TRBJ2-5, with D tentatively TRBD2 (6 bases). The V and J ends lost 5 bases and 9 bases respectively, with 16 bases between them. The CDR3 is 13 residues long. Per the germline V gene, CDR1 is MNHEY and CDR2 is SMNVEV (reference sequence). The chain's CDR3 is CASSEAGPGAQYF. The CDR3 DNA is TGTGCCAGCAGTGAGGCGGGGCCCGGGGCCCAGTACTTC.

The chain carries TRBV9 and TRBJ1-1, with TRBD1 as a possible D gene (5 bases). V was shortened by 3 bases and J by 3 bases, with 15 bases between the two germline ends. This CDR3 spans 15 amino acids. The germline V gene has CDR1 SGDLS and CDR2 YYNGEE. The CDR3, as DNA: TGTGCCAGCAGCGCCGGTGGGGCCCCTGACACTGAAGCTTTCTTT. Amino acids: CASSAGGAPDTEAFF.

The chain joins TRBV7-2 to TRBJ1-1; D is unresolved. V dropped 5 bases and J dropped 0 bases, with 10 bases sitting between them. The CDR3 contains 14 residues. Germline-derived CDR1 and CDR2 are SGHTA and FQGNSA. The CDR3 region is CASSKSSLNTEAFF. CDR3 in DNA: TGTGCCAGCAGCAAGAGTAGCCTGAACACTGAAGCTTTCTTT.

The chain recombines TRBV7-2 with TRBJ2-3, with 8 bases lining up with TRBD2. CDR3 length equals 15 residues. Trimming took 5 bases from V and 0 from J; bases not matched to a gene: 4. CDR1 and CDR2 (germline): SGHTA, FQGNSA. CDR3 sequence reads: CASSPSGRSTDTQYF. The DNA for the CDR3 is TGTGCCAGCAGCCCTAGCGGGCGAAGCACAGATACGCAGTATTTT. Drawing the rest from reference TRBV7-2 and TRBJ2-3, the complete variable domain is GAGVSQSPSNKVTEKGKDVELRCDPISGHTALYWYRQSLGQGLEFLIYFQGNSAPDKSGLPSDRFSAERTGGSVSTLTIQRTQQEDSAVYLCASSPSGRSTDTQYFGPGTRLTVL.

This chain links TRBV6-6 with TRBJ1-5, with a possible D match to TRBD1 (5 bases). The CDR3 is 14 residues long. Trimming stripped 5 bases from V and 7 bases from J, with 15 bases between. Germline V CDR1 and CDR2: MNHNY, SVGAGI (reference sequence). Written as DNA, the CDR3 is TGTGCCAGCAGTCAGGGTCGTTCGGCCCAGCCCCAGCATTTT. It yields the protein CASSQGRSAQPQHF.

This clone turned up a few times. The chain uses TRBV14 and TRBJ2-7; 7 nucleotides line up with TRBD1. Germline assignment: CDR1 SGHDN and CDR2 FVKESK. The V segment lost 3 bases and the J segment 11 bases; nucleotides outside the gene matches: 7. This CDR3 contains 12 residues. The CDR3 DNA reads as TGTGCCAGCAGCCAGCTACCGGGACAGAAGTACTTC. It yields the protein CASSQLPGQKYF.

The CDR3 DNA follows: TGTGCCAGCAGCGTAGCCGGGGTTAGCACAGATACGCAGTATTTT. Residues: CASSVAGVSTDTQYF. The chain links TRBV9 to TRBJ2-3; tentative D call: TRBD2 (5 bases). V was pared by 0 bases and J by 0 bases, with 8 bases between. The germline V gene has CDR1 SGDLS and CDR2 YYNGEE. The CDR3 is 15 residues long.